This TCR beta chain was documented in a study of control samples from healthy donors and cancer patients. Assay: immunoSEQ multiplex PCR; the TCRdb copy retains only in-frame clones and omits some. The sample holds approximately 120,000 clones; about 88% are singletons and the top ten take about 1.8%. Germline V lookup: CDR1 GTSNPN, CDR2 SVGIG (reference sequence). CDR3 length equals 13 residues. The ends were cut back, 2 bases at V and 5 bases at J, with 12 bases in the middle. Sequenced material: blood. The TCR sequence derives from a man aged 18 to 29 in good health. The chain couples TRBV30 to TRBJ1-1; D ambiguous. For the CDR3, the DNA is TGTGCCTGGAGTTTAGCAGTTGTTACTGAAGCTTTCTTT. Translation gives CAWSLAVVTEAFF.